This T cell receptor (beta chain) was found in a study of blood T cell repertoires in COVID-19. Trimming removed 6 bases from V and 0 bases from J, with 17 bases in between. The CDR3 spans 16 residues. Germline assignment: CDR1 WSHSY and CDR2 SAAADI. In the original workflow: Amplification with reference gene primers provided the estimates of nucleated cell counts. Using immunoSEQ multiplex PCR, the repertoire was profiled, and TCRdb retains in-frame clones only, with some absent. V and J calls and clone size are those listed in that table; D and trimming were worked out from the DNA. The profile covers 200,000 to 250,000 clones, with approximately 86% appearing a single time and 3% taken by the ten largest.

The clonotype was recovered from a woman younger than 45 who had recovered from COVID-19. Sample: peripheral blood. The chain couples TRBV10-2 to TRBJ1-1; D is uncertain. CDR3: CASRLPLEGMNTEAFF. CDR3 DNA: TGCGCCAGCAGACTACCACTGGAGGGCATGAACACTGAAGCTTTCTTT.